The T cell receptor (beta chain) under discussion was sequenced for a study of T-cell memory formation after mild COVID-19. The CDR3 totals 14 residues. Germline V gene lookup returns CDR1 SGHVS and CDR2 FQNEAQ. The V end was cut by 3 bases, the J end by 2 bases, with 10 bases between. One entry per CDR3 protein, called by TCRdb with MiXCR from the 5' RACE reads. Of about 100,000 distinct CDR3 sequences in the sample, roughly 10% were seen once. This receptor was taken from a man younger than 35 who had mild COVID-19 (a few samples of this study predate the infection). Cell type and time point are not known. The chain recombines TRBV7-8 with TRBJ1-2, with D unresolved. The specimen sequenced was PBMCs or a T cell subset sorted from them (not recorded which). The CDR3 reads CASSFPAPNYGYTF. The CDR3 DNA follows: TGTGCCAGCAGCTTTCCAGCGCCGAACTATGGCTACACCTTC.